This TCR beta chain was sequenced for a study of shared clonotypes between healthy human individuals. Study context: Per donor, CD8 memory used one plate, CD8 naive used two, CD4 memory used three and CD4 naive used three.

Germline trimming cut 1 base from V and 3 bases from J; bases unmatched to any gene: 10. CDR1 and CDR2 (germline): KGHSH, LQKENI. The CDR3 has 18 amino acids. This clone occurred once. The target antigen is unknown. It was 200 ng DNA, about 30,000 T cell genomes, that sorted-subset replicate PCRs used. Method: immunoSEQ multiplex PCR; TCRdb's copy keeps in-frame clones and lacks some. This sample has over a million clones; about 75% occur once, and the top ten carry about 1.4%. Study-wide findings and caveats: Clonotype sharing among the donors was expected to vary with sequencing depth. Estimated clonotype richness was generally higher in naive than memory subsets.

The origin of this receptor is a man between 18 and 35 years old in good health. V and J are TRBV18 and TRBJ2-3; TRBD2 agrees at 10 bases. Sequenced sample: memory CD4+ T cells sorted from blood. The subset is: CD45RA-negative fraction. The DNA of the CDR3 is TGTGCCAGCTCACCACTGTCGCCTAGCGGGAGAGCGACAGATACGCAGTATTTT. Amino acid sequence: CASSPLSPSGRATDTQYF.